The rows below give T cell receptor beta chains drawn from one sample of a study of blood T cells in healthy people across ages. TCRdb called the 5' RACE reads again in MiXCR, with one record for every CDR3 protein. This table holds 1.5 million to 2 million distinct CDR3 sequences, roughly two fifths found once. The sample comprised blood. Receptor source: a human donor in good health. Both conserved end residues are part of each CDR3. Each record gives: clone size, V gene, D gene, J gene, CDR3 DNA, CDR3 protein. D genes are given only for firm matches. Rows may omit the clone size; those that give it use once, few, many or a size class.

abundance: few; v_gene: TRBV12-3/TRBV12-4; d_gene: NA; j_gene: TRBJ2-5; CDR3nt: TGTGCCAGCAGTTTCCTTGTCCGGGAGACCCAGTACTTC; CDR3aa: CASSFLVRETQYF
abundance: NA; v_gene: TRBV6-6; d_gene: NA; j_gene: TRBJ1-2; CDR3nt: TGTGCCAGCAGGTACAACCAGGGAGGCTATGGCTACACCTTC; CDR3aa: CASRYNQGGYGYTF
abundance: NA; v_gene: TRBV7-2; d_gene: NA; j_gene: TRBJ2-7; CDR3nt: TGTGCCAGCAGCTCCCACAGGGTTGGTGTCTACGAGCAGTACTTC; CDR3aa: CASSSHRVGVYEQYF
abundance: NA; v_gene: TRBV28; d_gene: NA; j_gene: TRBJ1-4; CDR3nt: TGTGCCCGCAGTTTGCCCTCGGTGATTGAAAAACTGTTTTTT; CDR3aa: CARSLPSVIEKLFF
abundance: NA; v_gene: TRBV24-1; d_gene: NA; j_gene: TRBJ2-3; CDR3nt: TGTGCCACCAGTGACCCGACTAACCTTAAGCAGTATTTT; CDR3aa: CATSDPTNLKQYF
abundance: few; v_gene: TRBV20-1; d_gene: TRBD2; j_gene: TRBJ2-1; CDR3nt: TGCAGTGCTAGGGGGGGGGGAGGCGATGAGCAGTTCTTC; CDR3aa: CSARGGGGDEQFF
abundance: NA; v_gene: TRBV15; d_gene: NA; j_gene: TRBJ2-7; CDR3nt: TGTGCCACCAGCAGAGAAAAAGGGGGCTCCTACGAGCAGTACTTC; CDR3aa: CATSREKGGSYEQYF
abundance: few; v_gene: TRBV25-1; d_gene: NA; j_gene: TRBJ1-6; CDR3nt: TGTGCCAGCAGTGAATATAGATGGCAGGGTGAAGGTCGAGGTAATTCACCCCTCCACTTT; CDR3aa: CASSEYRWQGEGRGNSPLHF
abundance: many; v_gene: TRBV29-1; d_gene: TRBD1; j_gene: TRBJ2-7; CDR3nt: TGCAGCGTTGAACTCGAGGACAGGGGGTATCACGAGCAGTACTTC; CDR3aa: CSVELEDRGYHEQYF
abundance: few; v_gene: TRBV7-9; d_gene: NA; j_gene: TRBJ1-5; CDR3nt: TGTGCCAGCAGCGGAAGCCGGGAGAATCAGCCCCAGCATTTT; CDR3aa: CASSGSRENQPQHF
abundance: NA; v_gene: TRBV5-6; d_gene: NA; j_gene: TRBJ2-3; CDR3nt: TGTGCCAGCAGATATGACAGAACAGATACGCAGTATTTT; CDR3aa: CASRYDRTDTQYF
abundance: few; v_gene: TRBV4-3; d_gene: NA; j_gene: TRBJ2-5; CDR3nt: TGCGCCAGCAGCCAAGCTGTCCAAGAGACCCAGTACTTC; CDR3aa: CASSQAVQETQYF
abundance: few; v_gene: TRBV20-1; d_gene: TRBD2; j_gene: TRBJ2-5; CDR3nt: TGCAGTGCTAGAGATTTACTAGCGGGGACGACTCAAGAGACCCAGTACTTC; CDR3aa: CSARDLLAGTTQETQYF
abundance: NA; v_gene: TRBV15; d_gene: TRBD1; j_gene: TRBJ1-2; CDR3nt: TGTGCCACCAGCAGAGGAGGAGGGGGCGACTATGGCTACACCTTC; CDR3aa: CATSRGGGGDYGYTF
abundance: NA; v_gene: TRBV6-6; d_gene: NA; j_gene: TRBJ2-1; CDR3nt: TGTGCCAGCAGTTACGGGGGGGCGGGTGAGCAGTTCTTC; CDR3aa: CASSYGGAGEQFF
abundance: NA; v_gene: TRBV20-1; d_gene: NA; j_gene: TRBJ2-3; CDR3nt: TGCAGTGCTAAAAGGGGTATGGATACGCAGTATTTT; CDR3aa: CSAKRGMDTQYF
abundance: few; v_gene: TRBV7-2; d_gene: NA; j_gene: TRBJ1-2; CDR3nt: TGTGCCAGCAGCTTACGTAGCCAGGTAAACTATGGCTACACCTTC; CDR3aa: CASSLRSQVNYGYTF
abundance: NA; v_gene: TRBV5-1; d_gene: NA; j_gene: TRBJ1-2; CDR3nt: TGCGCCAGCAGCTTGGCCCTTGACACCGGGAACTATGGCTACACCTTC; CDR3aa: CASSLALDTGNYGYTF
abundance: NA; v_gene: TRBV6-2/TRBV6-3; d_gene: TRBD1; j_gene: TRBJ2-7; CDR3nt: TGTGCCAGCAGTTATACCCGGGACAGGACCCTTCGACCCCGAGGCTCCTACGAGCAGTACTTC; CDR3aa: CASSYTRDRTLRPRGSYEQYF
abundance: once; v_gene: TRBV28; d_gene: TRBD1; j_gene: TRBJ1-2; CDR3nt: TGTGCCAGCAGTTCCTTGAAGACAGGGGGATACTATGGCTACACCTTC; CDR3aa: CASSSLKTGGYYGYTF
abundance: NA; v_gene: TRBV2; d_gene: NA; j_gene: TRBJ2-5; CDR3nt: TGTGCCAGCAGCTACGGAGGGGGCGCGGGAGAGACCCAGTACTTC; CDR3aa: CASSYGGGAGETQYF
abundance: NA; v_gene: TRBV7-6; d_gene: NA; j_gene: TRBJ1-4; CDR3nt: TGTGCCAGCAGCTCGGTCCCTTACAGGGAGCCCAATGAAAAACTGTTTTTT; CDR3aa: CASSSVPYREPNEKLFF
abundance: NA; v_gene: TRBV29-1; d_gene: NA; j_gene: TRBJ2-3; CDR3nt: TGCAGCGTTGTGAAGGGAGATACGCAGTATTTT; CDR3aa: CSVVKGDTQYF
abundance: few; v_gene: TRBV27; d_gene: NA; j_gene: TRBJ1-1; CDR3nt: TGTGCCAGCAGTTCTATGCAGGGTTCTGAAGCTTTCTTT; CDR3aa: CASSSMQGSEAFF
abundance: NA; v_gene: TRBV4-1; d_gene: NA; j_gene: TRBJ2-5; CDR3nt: TGCGCCAGCAGCCAAGAGGAAAGGGACTTGGAGACCCAGTACTTC; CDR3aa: CASSQEERDLETQYF
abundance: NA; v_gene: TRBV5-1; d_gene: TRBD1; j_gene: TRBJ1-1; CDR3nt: TGCGCCAGCAGCTTAGGACAGGGGATGTTGAACACTGAAGCTTTCTTT; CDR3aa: CASSLGQGMLNTEAFF
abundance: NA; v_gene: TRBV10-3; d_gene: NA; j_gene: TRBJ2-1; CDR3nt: TGTGCCATCACCCAAGGGGGGGAGCAGTTCTTC; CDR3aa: CAITQGGEQFF
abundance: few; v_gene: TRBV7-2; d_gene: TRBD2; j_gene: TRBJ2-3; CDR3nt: TGTGCCAGCAGCTTGGATGCGGGGGGCACAAATACGCAGTATTTT; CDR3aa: CASSLDAGGTNTQYF
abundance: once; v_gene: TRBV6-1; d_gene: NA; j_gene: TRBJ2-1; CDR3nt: TGTGCCAGCAGTGAAAACTTAAATAGGAGGCAGGCAAACAATGAGCAGTTCTTC; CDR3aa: CASSENLNRRQANNEQFF
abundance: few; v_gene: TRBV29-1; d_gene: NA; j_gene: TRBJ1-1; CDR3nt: TGCAGCGTTCAATTGTTGCGGGGCGACACTGAAGCTTTCTTT; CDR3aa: CSVQLLRGDTEAFF
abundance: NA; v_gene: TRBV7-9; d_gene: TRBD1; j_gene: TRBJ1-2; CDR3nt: TGTGCCAGCAGCCCCAATTTAAACAGGGGGCGATATGGCTACACCTTC; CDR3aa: CASSPNLNRGRYGYTF
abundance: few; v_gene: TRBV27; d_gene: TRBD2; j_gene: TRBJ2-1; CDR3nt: TGTGCCAGCAGTTTCGCCACTAGCGGGGGGGGCAATGAGCAGTTCTTC; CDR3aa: CASSFATSGGGNEQFF
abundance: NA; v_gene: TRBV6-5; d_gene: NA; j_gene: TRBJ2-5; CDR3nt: TGTGCCAGCAGTCGACCTACTCGCGGGGAAGAGACCCAGTACTTC; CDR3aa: CASSRPTRGEETQYF
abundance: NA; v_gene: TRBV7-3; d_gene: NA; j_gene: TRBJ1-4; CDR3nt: TGTGCCAGCAGCTTATGGTCGGGAGAAAAACTGTTTTTT; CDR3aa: CASSLWSGEKLFF
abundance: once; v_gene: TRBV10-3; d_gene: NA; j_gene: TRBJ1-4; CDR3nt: TGTGCCATCAGTGAGCCTACTGCTGAAAAACTGTTTTTT; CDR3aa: CAISEPTAEKLFF
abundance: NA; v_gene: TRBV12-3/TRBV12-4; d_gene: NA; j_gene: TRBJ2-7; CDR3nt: TGTGCCAGCAGTTTCGCAGGGTACGGAAGCGAGCAGTACTTC; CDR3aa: CASSFAGYGSEQYF
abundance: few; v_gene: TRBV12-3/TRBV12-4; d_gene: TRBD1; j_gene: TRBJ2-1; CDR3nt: TGTGCCAGCAGTTTACGGGACAGGGCAAACAATGAGCAGTTCTTC; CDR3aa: CASSLRDRANNEQFF
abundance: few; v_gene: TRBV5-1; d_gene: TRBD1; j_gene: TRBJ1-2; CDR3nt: TGCGCCAGCAGCTTTCCCGGGACAGGGATCCGGGGCTACACCTTC; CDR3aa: CASSFPGTGIRGYTF
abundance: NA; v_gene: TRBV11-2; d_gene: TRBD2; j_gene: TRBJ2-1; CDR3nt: TGTGCCAGCGCAACTATAGGACTAGGGGTGAACAATGAGCAGTTCTTC; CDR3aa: CASATIGLGVNNEQFF
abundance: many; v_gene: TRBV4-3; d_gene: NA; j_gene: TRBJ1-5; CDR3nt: TGCGCCAGCAGCCAAGAACTGGGGCCGCGGGTTCAGCATTTT; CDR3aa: CASSQELGPRVQHF
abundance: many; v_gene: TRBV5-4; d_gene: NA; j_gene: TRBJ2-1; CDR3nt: TGTGCCAGCAGCTTGTACAGGGAACTCAACAATGAGCAGTTCTTC; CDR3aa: CASSLYRELNNEQFF
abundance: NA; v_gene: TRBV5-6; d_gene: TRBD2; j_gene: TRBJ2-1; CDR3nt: TGTGCCAGCAGCTTGGCCCTAGCGGGGGGGCCCAGCTCCTACAATGAGCAGTTCTTC; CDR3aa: CASSLALAGGPSSYNEQFF
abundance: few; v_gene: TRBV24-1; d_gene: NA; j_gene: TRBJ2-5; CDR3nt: TGTGCCACCAGTGATGCGGGGTACCAAGAGACCCAGTACTTC; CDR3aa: CATSDAGYQETQYF
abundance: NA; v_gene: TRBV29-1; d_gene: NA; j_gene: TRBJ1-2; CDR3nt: TGCGGCGTTGAAGATATCGAGACAGCCCCTAACTATGGCTACACCTTC; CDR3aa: CGVEDIETAPNYGYTF
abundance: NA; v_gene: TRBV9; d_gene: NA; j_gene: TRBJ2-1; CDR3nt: TGTGCCAGCAGCGTAGGTAGCAGAACATCCTACAATGAGCAGTTCTTC; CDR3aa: CASSVGSRTSYNEQFF
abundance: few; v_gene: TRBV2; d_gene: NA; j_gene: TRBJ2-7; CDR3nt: TGTGCCAGCTTGGAAGGCACCTACGAGCAGTACTTC; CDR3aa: CASLEGTYEQYF
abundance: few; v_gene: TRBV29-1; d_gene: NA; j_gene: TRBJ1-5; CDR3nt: TGCAGCGTCCAGACAGGCAGGGGCAATCAGCCCCAGCATTTT; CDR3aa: CSVQTGRGNQPQHF
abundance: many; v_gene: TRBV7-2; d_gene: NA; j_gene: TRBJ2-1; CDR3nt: TGTGCCAGCAGCAGTTTCCAACGTGGTGAGCAGTTCTTC; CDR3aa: CASSSFQRGEQFF
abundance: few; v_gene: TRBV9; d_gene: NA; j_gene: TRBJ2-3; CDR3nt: TGTGCCAGCAGCGGGGGAACAGCCTTTTCCATTTCATTGTATTTT; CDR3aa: CASSGGTAFSISLYF
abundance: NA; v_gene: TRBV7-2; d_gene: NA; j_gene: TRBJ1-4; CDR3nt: TGTGCCAGCAGCTTAGACGTCGATGGAGAAAAACTGTTTTTT; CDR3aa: CASSLDVDGEKLFF
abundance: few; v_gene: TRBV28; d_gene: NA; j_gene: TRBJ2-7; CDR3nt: TGTGCCAGCACCTACCGGGTGGGTTCGGGGCAGTACTTC; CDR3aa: CASTYRVGSGQYF
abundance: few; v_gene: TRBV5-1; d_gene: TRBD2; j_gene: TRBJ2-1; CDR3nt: TGCGCCAGCAGCTCACTCATAGCGGGGGCGACGAGTACCTACAATGAGCAGTTCTTC; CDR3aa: CASSSLIAGATSTYNEQFF
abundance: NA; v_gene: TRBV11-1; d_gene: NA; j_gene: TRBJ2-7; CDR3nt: TGTGCCAGCAGCTTGGATGAGGGGCGCGACGAGCAGTACTTC; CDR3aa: CASSLDEGRDEQYF
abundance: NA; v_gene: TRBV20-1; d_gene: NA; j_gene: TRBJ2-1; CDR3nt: TGCAGTGCCAGTAGTCCATGGGACTCCATGTCCTACAATGAGCAGTTCTTC; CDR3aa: CSASSPWDSMSYNEQFF